This TCR beta chain was observed in a study of blood T cell repertoires in COVID-19. Losses at the gene ends were 5 bases for V and 8 bases for J; bases not matched to a gene: 5. There are 13 residues in the CDR3. Only in-frame clones appear in the TCRdb table, and some are missing; sequencing was by immunoSEQ multiplex PCR. The sample contains 140,000 to 150,000 clones, approximately 81% of which appear only once. The source is a human donor in a cohort sampled during active COVID-19. The chain recombines TRBV12-3 or TRBV12-4 with TRBJ1-2; 10 bases line up with TRBD1. Material for sequencing was peripheral blood. The CDR3 sequence is CASSPGQGWGYTF. The CDR3 nucleotides are TGTGCCAGCAGTCCGGGACAGGGGTGGGGCTACACCTTC.